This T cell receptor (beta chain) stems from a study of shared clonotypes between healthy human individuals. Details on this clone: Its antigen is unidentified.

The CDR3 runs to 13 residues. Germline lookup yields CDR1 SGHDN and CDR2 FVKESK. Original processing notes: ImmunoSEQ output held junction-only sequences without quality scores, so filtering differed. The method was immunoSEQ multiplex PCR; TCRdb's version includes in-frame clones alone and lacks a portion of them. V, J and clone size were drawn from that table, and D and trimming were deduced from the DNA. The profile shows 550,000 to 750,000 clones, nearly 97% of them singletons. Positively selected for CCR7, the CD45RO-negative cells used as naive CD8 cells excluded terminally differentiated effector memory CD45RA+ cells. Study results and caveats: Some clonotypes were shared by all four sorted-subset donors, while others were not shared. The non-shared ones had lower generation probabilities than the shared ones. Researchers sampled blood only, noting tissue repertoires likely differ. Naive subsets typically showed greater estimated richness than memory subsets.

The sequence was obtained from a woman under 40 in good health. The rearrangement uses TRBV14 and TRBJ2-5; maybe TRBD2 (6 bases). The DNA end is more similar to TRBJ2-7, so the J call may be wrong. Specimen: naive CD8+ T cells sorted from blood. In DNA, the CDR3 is TGTGCCAGCAGCCGACTAGTTAGTTACGAGCAGTACTTC. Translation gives CASSRLVSYEQYF.